A single sample is the source of the 12 T cell receptor beta chains below, sequenced in a study of CD8+CD57+ T cells in acquired aplastic anemia. Selection for sequencing was limited to patients who had shown CD8+CD57+ cell expansion by flow cytometry. Profiling that covered TCR beta VDJ and CDR3 relied on genomic DNA as its template. Via MiXCR, TCRdb re-called the reads, giving one row per CDR3 protein. The sample has about 270,000 distinct CDR3 sequences; approximately 86% are singletons. Sequenced sample: sorted CD4+, CD8+, or CD8+CD57+ T cells (not recorded which) from PBMCs. These receptors originate from a human donor with aplastic anemia.

The chain has TRBV9 and TRBJ2-7, with TRBD1 identical over 9 bases. V dropped 2 bases and J dropped 2; count of bases not matched to a gene: 14. CDR1 and CDR2 (germline): SGDLS, YYNGEE. The CDR3 length is 18 residues. The CDR3 loop is CASSVRQGGDTGAYEQYV. The CDR3 DNA reads as TGTGCCAGCAGCGTCCGACAGGGGGGCGACACCGGGGCCTACGAGCAGTACGTC.

This chain uses TRBV20-1 with TRBJ1-2; TRBD1 agrees at 12 bases. V lost 6 bases, J lost 0 bases, and 8 bases stayed unmatched. Germline CDR1 and CDR2: DFQATT and SNEGSKA (reference sequence). This CDR3 has 16 amino acids. CDR3 in DNA: TGCAGTGCCCCACCGGGACAGGGGGCCTCTAACTATGGCTACACCTTC. Protein: CSAPPGQGASNYGYTF.

CDR3 DNA: TGCAGTGCTGACGCCCAGAACAATGAGCACACCTTC. It yields the protein CSADAQNNEHTF. V is TRBV20-1 and J is TRBJ1-2; unclear D gene. Germline V gene lookup returns CDR1 DFQATT and CDR2 SNEGSKA (reference sequence). V gave up 5 bases and J gave up 12 bases, with 19 bases separating them. The CDR3 has 12 amino acids.

This chain links TRBV7-9 with TRBJ2-1, with TRBD2 matching over 7 bases. The CDR3 contains 14 residues. CDR1 and CDR2 from the germline V gene are SEHNR and FQNEAQ (reference sequence). Trimming cost V 5 bases and J 12 bases; bases outside gene matches: 13. In DNA form, the CDR3 reads TGTGCCAGCAGCCCCCCTAGCGGTTTCGGTGCGCAGTTCTTC. Encoded protein: CASSPPSGFGAQFF.

To note about this clonotype: One end of the junction is discordant with germline, which a read error may explain. This chain connects TRBV2 to TRBJ2-2; perhaps TRBD1 as D (6 bases). This CDR3 is built from 15 residues. Germline loops: CDR1 SNHLY, CDR2 FYNNEI. CDR3 sequence: CASREGQFNTGELFF. CDR3 nucleotides: TGTGCCAGCAGGGAAGGACAGTTCAACACCGGGGAGCTGTTTTTT.

The chain employs TRBV5-6 and TRBJ1-5; no clear D gene. Between the trimmed V and J ends, which lost 0 bases and 6 bases, there was a span of 7 bases. This CDR3 has 13 residues. Germline V CDR1 and CDR2: SGHDT, YYEEEE. The CDR3 loop is CASSLERAQPQHF. The CDR3 DNA is TGTGCCAGCAGCTTGGAGAGGGCTCAGCCCCAGCATTTT. Filled out from reference TRBV5-6 and TRBJ1-5, the complete variable domain reads DAGVTQSPTHLIKTRGQQVTLRCSPKSGHDTVSWYQQALGQGPQFIFQYYEEEERQRGNFPDRFSGHQFPNYSSELNVNALLLGDSALYLCASSLERAQPQHFGDGTRLSIL.

This chain uses TRBV19 with TRBJ2-2; possible D gene TRBD2, 6 bases. The V end was cut by 6 bases, the J end by 4 bases, with 6 bases between. Germline CDR1 reads LNHDA; CDR2 reads SQIVND (reference sequence). This CDR3 is built from 12 residues. The CDR3 DNA is TGTGCCAGTAGGGGGGGCACCGGGGAGCTGTTTTTT. This gives the protein CASRGGTGELFF. The whole variable domain, filled in from reference TRBV19 and TRBJ2-2, reads DGGITQSPKYLFRKEGQNVTLSCEQNLNHDAMYWYRQDPGQGLRLIYYSQIVNDFQKGDIAEGYSVSREKKESFPLTVTSAQKNPTAFYLCASRGGTGELFFGEGSRLTVL.

The chain combines TRBV11-1 with TRBJ2-6; maybe TRBD2 (5 bases). CDR1 is SGHAT and CDR2 is FQDESV in the germline V gene (reference sequence). Trimming cost V 1 base and J 0 bases, with 7 bases left between them. The CDR3 is 16 residues long. The CDR3, as DNA: TGTGCCAGCAGCTTAGTCGGGGACTCTGGGGCCAACGTCCTGACTTTC. The encoded protein is CASSLVGDSGANVLTF. The full variable domain, its missing parts supplied by reference TRBV11-1 and TRBJ2-6, is EAEVAQSPRYKITEKSQAVAFWCDPISGHATLYWYRQILGQGPELLVQFQDESVVDDSQLPKDRFSAERLKGVDSTLKIQPAELGDSAMYLCASSLVGDSGANVLTFGAGSRLTVL.

The V and J genes are TRBV7-8 and TRBJ2-3; TRBD1 or TRBD2 may be the D gene (6 bases each). Germline V gives CDR1 SGHVS, CDR2 FQNEAQ. CDR3 size: 13 residues. Trimming cost V 5 bases and J 8 bases, with 14 bases left between them. The CDR3 DNA follows: TGTGCCAGCAGCGACGGGGGCAGAGCTACGCAGTATTTT. Translated: CASSDGGRATQYF. The whole variable domain, filled in from reference TRBV7-8 and TRBJ2-3, reads GAGVSQSPRYKVAKRGQDVALRCDPISGHVSLFWYQQALGQGPEFLTYFQNEAQLDKSGLPSDRFFAERPEGSVSTLKIQRTQQEDSAVYLCASSDGGRATQYFGPGTRLTVL.

This chain joins TRBV11-2 and TRBJ1-1; D is uncertain. The V gene's germline CDR1 is SGHAT and CDR2 FQNNGV. The CDR3 extends over 15 amino acids. The ends were cut back, 4 bases at V and 1 base at J, with 13 bases in the middle. The CDR3 nucleotides read TGTGCCAGCAGCTACGGAGCGGCGGGGAACACTGAAGCTTTCTTT. Protein product: CASSYGAAGNTEAFF.

The rearrangement joins TRBV11-1 to TRBJ2-3; no clear D gene. The CDR3 has 13 amino acids. The germline gives CDR1 SGHAT, CDR2 FQDESV (reference sequence). Trimming took 5 bases from V and 1 from J, leaving 7 bases between them. The CDR3 DNA reads TGTGCCAGCAGCGACGATGGCACAGATACGCAGTATTTT. Its protein product is CASSDDGTDTQYF. The variable domain in full, completed from reference TRBV11-1 and TRBJ2-3, reads EAEVAQSPRYKITEKSQAVAFWCDPISGHATLYWYRQILGQGPELLVQFQDESVVDDSQLPKDRFSAERLKGVDSTLKIQPAELGDSAMYLCASSDDGTDTQYFGPGTRLTVL.

This sequence joins TRBV7-9 and TRBJ1-6, with D uncertain. V shed 6 bases and J shed 4 bases, with 16 bases lying between them. This CDR3 is built from 16 residues. Germline V gives CDR1 SEHNR, CDR2 FQNEAQ (reference sequence). CDR3 sequence (DNA): TGTGCCAGCAGGGTGTCGGAGGGCGGATATAATTCACCCCTCCACTTT. Protein product: CASRVSEGGYNSPLHF.